A selection of T cell receptor beta chains follows, all from one sample in a study of shared clonotypes between healthy human individuals. Assay: immunoSEQ multiplex PCR; the TCRdb copy retains only in-frame clones and omits some. This table has roughly 2.2 million clones, 85% to 95% appearing once. What was sequenced was naive CD4+ T cells from PBMCs. These receptors all stem from a man younger than 30 in good health. Some clones in this sample may be carry-over from other donors' samples. CDR3s include the opening cysteine and the closing phenylalanine or tryptophan. The D gene is left open where the match is weak. Size is omitted from some rows. Given values are once, few, many or a class for expanded clones.

>TRBJ2-5|TRBV14|NA|NA
CASSQTAETQYF
TGTGCCAGCAGCCAGACAGCTGAGACCCAGTACTTC
>TRBJ1-2|TRBV5-1|NA|NA
CASSLVGEASLGYTF
TGCGCCAGCAGCTTGGTAGGGGAGGCGTCTCTTGGCTACACCTTC
>TRBJ1-5|TRBV5-8|NA|NA
CASRTSLGASNQPQHF
TGTGCCAGCAGGACCTCCCTGGGGGCGAGCAATCAGCCCCAGCATTTT
>TRBJ2-1|TRBV6-1|NA|NA
CASSLEVYEQFF
TGTGCCAGCAGTCTAGAGGTCTATGAGCAGTTCTTC
>TRBJ1-3|TRBV10-3|NA|once
CAISTNPGRSSGNTIYF
TGTGCCATCAGTACAAATCCGGGACGAAGCTCTGGAAACACCATATATTTT
>TRBJ1-5|TRBV28|NA|NA
CASSLVRRGNNQPQHF
TGTGCCAGCAGTTTGGTGAGGAGGGGGAACAATCAGCCCCAGCATTTT
>TRBJ2-7|TRBV5-1|TRBD2|NA
CASSLAPSGGTYEQYF
TGCGCCAGCAGCTTGGCGCCTAGCGGGGGTACCTACGAGCAGTACTTC
>TRBJ2-4|TRBV7-2|NA|NA
CASSNLRSIQYF
TGTGCCAGCAGCAACCTCCGGTCTATTCAGTACTTC
>TRBJ2-5|TRBV27|NA|many
CASSLWAKQETQYF
TGTGCCAGCAGTTTATGGGCCAAGCAAGAGACCCAGTACTTC
>TRBJ2-7|TRBV28|NA|once
CASSFTGRGYEQYF
TGTGCCAGCAGTTTCACCGGTCGGGGCTACGAGCAGTACTTC
>TRBJ2-5|TRBV7-3|NA|once
CASSPTVGETQYF
TGTGCCAGCAGCCCCACAGTGGGGGAGACCCAGTACTTC
>TRBJ1-4|TRBV6-6|TRBD1|NA
CASSIGQGRNEKLFF
TGTGCCAGCAGTATAGGACAGGGGAGGAATGAAAAACTGTTTTTT
>TRBJ1-1|TRBV6-1|NA|NA
CASSEQGRNTEAFF
TGTGCCAGCAGTGAACAGGGGAGGAATACTGAAGCTTTCTTT
>TRBJ1-1|TRBV28|NA|NA
CASSPGGRRGVNTEAFF
TGTGCCAGCAGCCCCGGGGGGCGCCGGGGGGTGAACACTGAAGCTTTCTTT
>TRBJ2-3|TRBV7-2|TRBD2|NA
CASSLGPSGSQDTQYF
TGTGCCAGCAGCTTAGGGCCTAGCGGGAGTCAAGATACGCAGTATTTT
>TRBJ1-4|TRBV5-5|TRBD1|NA
CASSFLGQHNEKLFF
TGTGCCAGCAGCTTTTTGGGACAGCACAATGAAAAACTGTTTTTT
>TRBJ2-5|TRBV4-1|TRBD2|once
CASSQPEDRLSPRGGETQYF
TGCGCCAGCAGCCAGCCGGAGGACCGGCTTAGTCCACGGGGAGGGGAGACCCAGTACTTC
>TRBJ2-3|TRBV28|TRBD1|once
CASSFRQGEQYF
TGTGCCAGCAGTTTTAGACAGGGGGAACAGTATTTT
>TRBJ1-1|TRBV28|NA|NA
CASSLHNGLNTEAFF
TGTGCCAGCAGTTTACACAACGGGTTGAACACTGAAGCTTTCTTT
>TRBJ1-2|TRBV27|TRBD1|NA
CASSFGQGVYGYTF
TGTGCCAGCAGTTTCGGACAGGGGGTTTATGGCTACACCTTC
>TRBJ1-3|TRBV9|NA|NA
CASSAHFAGNTIYF
TGTGCCAGCAGCGCCCATTTCGCTGGAAACACCATATATTTT
>TRBJ1-5|TRBV11-1|NA|NA
CASRWGRGASNQPQHF
TGTGCCAGCAGATGGGGGCGGGGGGCGAGCAATCAGCCCCAGCATTTT
>TRBJ2-3|TRBV7-9|NA|NA
CASSASTDTQYF
TGTGCCTCCAGCGCGAGCACAGATACGCAGTATTTT
>TRBJ1-2|TRBV5-5|NA|NA
CASSFAGSYGYTF
TGTGCCAGCAGCTTCGCGGGATCCTATGGCTACACCTTC
>TRBJ1-1|TRBV28|NA|NA
CASSSNLRGLGTEAFF
TGTGCCAGCAGTTCGAACCTCAGGGGATTAGGCACTGAAGCTTTCTTT
>TRBJ1-1|TRBV6-1|NA|NA
CASREEPIRRMSTEAFF
TGTGCCAGCCGTGAAGAGCCTATACGACGTATGTCCACTGAAGCTTTCTTT
>TRBJ2-3|TRBV2|TRBD2|NA
CASSGTSGGTDTQYF
TGTGCCAGCAGTGGGACTAGCGGGGGCACAGATACGCAGTATTTT
>TRBJ2-7|TRBV27|TRBD2|NA
CASSLFLAGSGEQYF
TGTGCCAGCAGTTTGTTTTTAGCGGGATCTGGCGAGCAGTACTTC
>TRBJ2-3|TRBV5-1|NA|NA
CASSGTGNTDTQYF
TGCGCCAGCAGCGGTACAGGGAACACAGATACGCAGTATTTT
>TRBJ1-1|TRBV7-9|TRBD1|few
CASSLTGGNTEAFF
TGTGCCAGCAGCTTGACAGGGGGGAACACTGAAGCTTTCTTT
>TRBJ2-7|TRBV29-1|NA|NA
CSVVSRGEQYF
TGCAGCGTTGTCTCGCGCGGCGAGCAGTACTTC
>TRBJ2-5|TRBV30|TRBD1|NA
CASHQGAYQETQYF
TGTGCCTCCCACCAGGGGGCTTACCAAGAGACCCAGTACTTC
>TRBJ2-5|TRBV5-4|NA|once
CASSTRETQYF
TGTGCCAGCAGTACTAGAGAGACCCAGTACTTC
>TRBJ1-5|TRBV5-1|NA|once
CASSFYGDQPQHF
TGCGCCAGCAGCTTCTATGGGGATCAGCCCCAGCATTTT
>TRBJ1-5|TRBV6-1|NA|NA
CASKEGSNQPQHF
TGTGCCAGCAAAGAGGGTAGCAATCAGCCCCAGCATTTT
>TRBJ2-2|TRBV19|NA|few
CASRSGNTGELFF
TGTGCCAGTAGATCGGGGAACACCGGGGAGCTGTTTTTT
>TRBJ1-2|TRBV18|TRBD1|once
CASSPQGAGGYTF
TGTGCCAGCTCACCGCAGGGGGCCGGTGGCTACACCTTC
>TRBJ1-4|TRBV29-1|TRBD1|NA
CSASPGGQFNEKLFF
TGCAGCGCCTCCCCTGGGGGACAGTTTAATGAAAAACTGTTTTTT
>TRBJ2-6|TRBV4-2|TRBD1|NA
CASSQEWTGGSGANVLTF
TGTGCCAGCAGCCAAGAATGGACAGGGGGCTCTGGGGCCAACGTCCTGACTTTC
>TRBJ2-1|TRBV18|TRBD1|NA
CASSPKGGPSYNEQFF
TGTGCCAGCTCACCAAAAGGGGGCCCCTCCTACAATGAGCAGTTCTTC
>TRBJ2-5|TRBV7-2|NA|NA
CASSLVGGEETQYF
TGTGCCAGCAGCTTAGTGGGGGGCGAAGAGACCCAGTACTTC
>TRBJ1-5|TRBV7-2|NA|NA
CASSLKQEGQPQHF
TGTGCCAGCAGCTTAAAGCAGGAGGGTCAGCCCCAGCATTTT
>TRBJ2-7|TRBV6-5|NA|NA
CASSPRRGAKEQYF
TGTGCCAGCAGTCCCCGGAGGGGGGCGAAGGAGCAGTACTTC
>TRBJ2-7|TRBV18|NA|NA
CASSPFVSYEQYF
TGTGCCAGCTCACCATTTGTCTCCTACGAGCAGTACTTC
>TRBJ2-7|TRBV15|TRBD1|NA
CATSRPGTGGIRYEQYF
TGTGCCACCAGCAGGCCCGGGACAGGGGGCATTCGATACGAGCAGTACTTC
>TRBJ2-7|TRBV28|TRBD1|NA
CASTLGTGVRVGEQYF
TGTGCCAGTACTTTAGGGACAGGGGTTCGGGTGGGTGAGCAGTACTTC